One sample yielded the 26 T cell receptor beta chains listed below, sequenced in a study of OX40 agonist ivuxolimab in advanced cancers. Clones were sequenced by immunoSEQ multiplex PCR, and TCRdb holds only the in-frame ones, with some missing. This table has some 50,000 clones, about 80% appearing once. The sample consisted of CD4+ or CD8+ T cells sorted from blood, taken in a trial of the OX40 agonist ivuxolimab. All receptors derive from an adult with an advanced solid tumor such as melanoma, head and neck, liver or kidney cancer.

V is TRBV18 and J is TRBJ1-5; D unresolved. This CDR3 contains 13 residues. Per the germline V gene, CDR1 is KGHSH and CDR2 is LQKENI. V lost 3 bases and J lost 2, with 5 bases in between. CDR3 sequence: CASSPKGNQPQHF. The CDR3 nucleotides are TGTGCCAGCTCACCGAAGGGCAATCAGCCCCAGCATTTT. The complete variable domain, with remaining parts taken from reference TRBV18 and TRBJ1-5, reads NAGVMQNPRHLVRRRGQEARLRCSPMKGHSHVYWYRQLPEEGLKFMVYLQKENIIDESGMPKERFSAEFPKEGPSILRIQQVVRGDSAAYFCASSPKGNQPQHFGDGTRLSIL.

The chain is built from TRBV10-3 and TRBJ2-1; D might be TRBD1 or TRBD2, each matching 5 bases. The CDR3 is 14 residues long. Per germline, CDR1 ENHRY and CDR2 SYGVKD. With 0 bases removed from V and 3 bases from J, the gap between germline ends came to 6 bases. The CDR3 reads CAISESGGYNEQFF. In nucleotides, the CDR3 is TGTGCCATCAGTGAGTCTGGGGGCTACAATGAGCAGTTCTTC.

This clone was observed a handful of times. The genes are TRBV9 and TRBJ2-3; unclear D gene. This CDR3 contains 16 residues. V shed 0 bases and J shed 0 bases, with 11 bases lying between them. Germline values: CDR1 SGDLS, CDR2 YYNGEE. The CDR3 bases are TGTGCCAGCAGCGTAGAAGATGGCAGGAGCACAGATACGCAGTATTTT. Encoded protein: CASSVEDGRSTDTQYF.

The chain joins TRBV28 to TRBJ1-2; D remains unclear. Germline V gene lookup returns CDR1 MDHEN and CDR2 SYDVKM. Trimming stripped 7 bases from V and 3 bases from J, with 12 bases between. The CDR3 consists of 13 residues. The CDR3 DNA is TGTGCCAGCATAAGGACCGGCTACTATGGCTACACCTTC. Residues: CASIRTGYYGYTF.

In its sample, this clone is medium-sized. The rearrangement uses TRBV23-1 and TRBJ2-7; 7 bases agree with TRBD1. TRBV23-1 is assigned to the ORF class and has an uncertain function. V lost 8 bases, J lost 3 bases, and 7 bases stayed unmatched. This CDR3 comprises 13 residues. The DNA of the CDR3 is TGCGCCAGCGTTGACAGGGTTTGCTACGAGCAGTACTTC. Translation gives CASVDRVCYEQYF.

The chain is built from TRBV7-6 and TRBJ1-3, with 11 bases lining up with TRBD1. The CDR3 loop spans 13 amino acids. Germline V gene data show CDR1 as SGHVS and CDR2 as FNYEAQ. After removal of 5 bases from V and 8 bases from J, the junction contained 2 bases not matched to a gene. DNA of the CDR3: TGTGCCAGCAGCGGACAGGGGGCACACACCATATATTTT. Its translation is CASSGQGAHTIYF.

In its sample, this clone was seen once. This chain uses TRBV2 with TRBJ2-3; 7 bases map to TRBD1. The ends lost 7 bases at V and 2 bases at J; junction bases unmatched: 6. This CDR3 is 14 amino acids long. Germline CDR1 reads SNHLY; CDR2 reads FYNNEI. The CDR3 DNA sequence: TGTGCCAGCATGGAGGACAGGACCACAGATACGCAGTATTTT. This sequence encodes CASMEDRTTDTQYF.

The V and J genes are TRBV23-1 and TRBJ1-2; D ambiguous. TRBV23-1 is an ORF; its function is uncertain. The CDR3 runs 16 residues. Trimming removed 6 bases from V and 4 bases from J, with 21 bases in between. The DNA of the CDR3 is TGCGCCAGCAGGGCCCTGCGCGGAGGAAAGTTCTATGGCTACACCTTC. Residues: CASRALRGGKFYGYTF.

This rearrangement joins TRBV11-2 to TRBJ2-1, with D uncertain. The CDR3 has 15 residues. Trimming removed 0 bases from V and 4 bases from J, with 10 bases in between. The germline V gene has CDR1 SGHAT and CDR2 FQNNGV. In nucleotides, the CDR3 is TGTGCCAGCAGCTTAGATCTTGCGGTGTACAATGAGCAGTTCTTC. Residues: CASSLDLAVYNEQFF. Using reference TRBV11-2 and TRBJ2-1 for the parts outside the CDR3, the full variable domain is EAGVAQSPRYKIIEKRQSVAFWCNPISGHATLYWYQQILGQGPKLLIQFQNNGVVDDSQLPKDRFSAERLKGVDSTLKIQPAKLEDSAVYLCASSLDLAVYNEQFFGPGTRLTVL.

CDR3 loop: CASSLGTGQHNEQFF. The CDR3 DNA reads TGTGCCAGCAGCTTAGGGACAGGGCAACACAATGAGCAGTTCTTC. The genes are TRBV11-2 and TRBJ2-1, with 8 bases aligning to TRBD1. The V gene end was trimmed by 1 base and the J gene end by 5 bases; junction bases not matched to a gene: 4. The CDR3 is 15 amino acids. Germline CDR1 reads SGHAT; CDR2 reads FQNNGV.

The sample holds one count of this clone. This chain joins TRBV27 and TRBJ2-7; TRBD1 aligns across 7 bases. The CDR3 has 16 amino acids. J gave up 0 bases and V 4 bases, and 9 bases lay outside the gene matches. Germline CDR1 and CDR2: MNHEY and SMNVEV (reference sequence). This CDR3 is CASSSSNRGPSYEQYF. DNA of the CDR3: TGTGCCAGCAGTTCGTCGAACAGGGGTCCCTCCTACGAGCAGTACTTC.

V is TRBV11-3 and J is TRBJ2-7; D call uncertain. Trimming cost V 1 base and J 3 bases, with 4 bases left between them. Germline CDR1 reads SGHNT; CDR2 reads YENEEA. The CDR3 length is 12 residues. The CDR3 DNA reads as TGTGCCAGCAGCTTAGGAGACTACGAGCAGTACTTC. Protein product: CASSLGDYEQYF.

This clone was observed once. The chain links TRBV7-2 to TRBJ2-5, with 10 nucleotides matching TRBD2. The DNA end is more similar to TRBJ2-7, so the J call may be wrong. This CDR3 is 15 amino acids long. Germline-derived CDR1 and CDR2 are SGHTA and FQGNSA. The CDR3 DNA sequence: TGTGCCAGCAGCCGCCAAGCGGGAGGGTCTGTCGAGCAGTACTTC. Translation: CASSRQAGGSVEQYF.

This CDR3 reads CASSLTPSITEAFF. DNA for the CDR3: TGTGCCAGCAGCTTAACGCCAAGTATCACTGAAGCTTTCTTT. The V and J genes are TRBV7-3 and TRBJ1-1; D is unresolved. CDR3 length: 14 residues. Per germline, CDR1 SGHTA and CDR2 FQGTGA. The V end lost 0 bases, the J end lost 4 bases, and 9 bases lay between the germline ends.

This chain uses TRBV20-1 with TRBJ2-5, with D unclear. Per germline, CDR1 DFQATT and CDR2 SNEGSKA (reference sequence). Trimming stripped 2 bases from V and 4 bases from J, with 5 bases between. This CDR3 is built from 11 residues. As DNA, the CDR3 is TGCAGTGCTAGAATGGGAGAGACCCAGTACTTC. Residues: CSARMGETQYF.

The chain links TRBV7-2 to TRBJ1-2; 7 bases are shared with TRBD1. CDR1 is SGHTA and CDR2 is FQGNSA in the germline V gene. V gave up 5 bases and J gave up 5 bases; unmatched junction bases: 8. The length of the CDR3 is 14 residues. The chain's CDR3 is CASSLRQGRYGYTF. DNA of the CDR3: TGTGCCAGCAGCCTCAGACAGGGAAGGTATGGCTACACCTTC.

The chain links TRBV7-2 to TRBJ2-1; possible D gene TRBD2, 6 bases. The CDR3 spans 18 residues. The V gene lost 1 base and the J gene lost 4 bases, with 20 bases spanning the gap. The germline V gene has CDR1 SGHTA and CDR2 FQGNSA. For the CDR3, the DNA is TGTGCCAGCAGCTTAGTCCCGATAGCGCGGGAAGGATACAATGAGCAGTTCTTC. Translating it yields CASSLVPIAREGYNEQFF.

The chain couples TRBV19 to TRBJ1-1; perhaps TRBD1 as D (5 bases). Trimming removed 3 bases at V and 5 bases at J, with 13 bases between. CDR1 is LNHDA and CDR2 is SQIVND in the germline V gene (reference sequence). The CDR3 spans 14 residues. The CDR3 region is CASSMPGPETEAFF. As DNA, the CDR3 is TGTGCCAGTAGTATGCCAGGGCCGGAGACTGAAGCTTTCTTT.

CDR3 DNA sequence: TGTGCCAGCAGCCAGGGACAGGCGGTGGGAAACACCATATATTTT. This gives the protein CASSQGQAVGNTIYF. The chain links TRBV7-9 to TRBJ1-3, with 8 positions matching TRBD1. Germline trimming cut 5 bases from V and 4 bases from J; bases unmatched to any gene: 7. Germline V gives CDR1 SEHNR, CDR2 FQNEAQ (reference sequence). The CDR3 is 15 residues long.

The chain carries TRBV30 and TRBJ2-2; D may match TRBD1 or TRBD2 (7 bases each). The germline V and J ends were trimmed by 0 bases and 3 bases, with 14 bases remaining between them. The CDR3 has 16 residues. CDR1 is GTSNPN and CDR2 is SVGIG in the germline V gene (reference sequence). The CDR3 is CAWSVSRGGYTGELFF. The CDR3 DNA sequence: TGTGCCTGGAGTGTAAGCAGGGGGGGATACACCGGGGAGCTGTTTTTT.

The chain couples TRBV4-2 to TRBJ2-6; TRBD1 matches at 8 bases. The germline gives CDR1 LGHNA, CDR2 YNFKEQ. The CDR3 contains 19 residues. V was pared by 1 base and J by 0 bases, with 8 bases of the junction left unmatched. The CDR3 spells CASSQVSGGVNSGANVLTF. DNA for the CDR3: TGTGCCAGCAGCCAAGTTTCAGGGGGCGTTAACTCTGGGGCCAACGTCCTGACTTTC.

The gene calls are TRBV10-3 and TRBJ2-3; D may be TRBD1 (6 bases). Germline V gene lookup returns CDR1 ENHRY and CDR2 SYGVKD. With 6 bases removed from V and 3 bases from J, the gap between germline ends came to 10 bases. The CDR3 runs to 13 residues. The CDR3 region is CAIRGQETDTQYF. The CDR3 bases are TGTGCCATCAGGGGACAAGAGACAGATACGCAGTATTTT.

In its sample, this clone was seen once. This CDR3 reads CASSIGTSGPPETQYF. The CDR3 coding sequence is TGCGCCAGCAGCATAGGGACTAGCGGACCTCCGGAGACCCAGTACTTC. The V and J genes are TRBV5-1 and TRBJ2-5; 11 positions agree with TRBD2. The junction had 10 bases not matched to a gene; V was cut back by 4 bases and J by 5 bases. Germline V gene data show CDR1 as SGHRS and CDR2 as YFSETQ. This CDR3 comprises 16 residues.

The J gene is TRBJ2-1, the V gene TRBV4-1; 13 bases align to TRBD2. The CDR3 is made up of 17 amino acids. With V trimmed by 4 bases and J by 8 bases, 11 bases remained unmatched. Germline V gene sequence: CDR1 MGHRA, CDR2 YSYEKL. In DNA, the CDR3 is TGCGCCAGCAGCCCCGGGACTAGCGGGACCGGTATGTATGAGCAGTTCTTC. It codes for CASSPGTSGTGMYEQFF.

This chain links TRBV18 with TRBJ2-6; D call uncertain. Germline V gives CDR1 KGHSH, CDR2 LQKENI. V gave up 6 bases and J gave up 0 bases, with 12 bases separating them. This CDR3 is built from 16 residues. CDR3: CASSQQHISGANVLTF. The CDR3 DNA follows: TGTGCCAGCTCCCAGCAGCACATCTCTGGGGCCAACGTCCTGACTTTC.

The chain uses TRBV5-4 and TRBJ2-5; 10 positions match TRBD2. The CDR3 runs 14 residues. CDR1 and CDR2 from the germline V gene are SGHNT and YYREEE (reference sequence). Trimming cost V 2 bases and J 5 bases; bases outside gene matches: 3. The CDR3 bases are TGTGCCAGCAGCTTAGCGGGAGGGCCGGAGACCCAGTACTTC. Translating gives CASSLAGGPETQYF.